Below are 29 T cell receptor beta chains sequenced from a single sample in a study. TCRdb called the RT-PCR reads again in MiXCR, with one record for every CDR3 protein. The table includes 550,000 to 750,000 distinct CDR3 sequences, approximately 15% detected once. Material for sequencing was memory CD4+ T cells from blood. All receptors come from a female donor in good health, serving as a healthy control.

This clonotype was counted only a few times. The chain couples TRBV28 to TRBJ2-2; no definite D call. This CDR3 comprises 12 residues. The V end lost 7 bases, the J end lost 8 bases, and 11 bases lay between the germline ends. Germline V CDR1 and CDR2: MDHEN, SYDVKM. DNA for the CDR3: TGTGCCAGCACCCAGGCTCGGGGGGAGCTGTTTTTT. Translating gives CASTQARGELFF.

This clonotype showed up many times. The chain uses TRBV5-1 and TRBJ2-5; TRBD1 matches 7 bases. V was clipped by 0 bases and J by 3 bases; unmatched bases: 5. The CDR3 is 15 amino acids. CDR1 is SGHRS and CDR2 is YFSETQ in the germline V gene. The CDR3 DNA sequence: TGCGCCAGCAGCTTGGTAGGGACAGATGAAGAGACCCAGTACTTC. Amino acid sequence: CASSLVGTDEETQYF.

The sample holds many counts of this clonotype. One junction end disagrees with the germline gene, perhaps due to a read error. The chain recombines TRBV12-3 or TRBV12-4 with TRBJ2-3, with 8 bases aligning to TRBD2. This CDR3 is built from 15 residues. CDR3 amino acids: CASSLAGLVTDTQYF. The DNA for the CDR3 is TGTGCCAGCAGCTTAGCGGGATTGGTTACAGATACGCAGTATTTT.

This clonotype has ten or more counts. An end of the junction does not agree with germline; a read error may underlie this. The chain joins TRBV5-1 to TRBJ2-2; D is undetermined. The germline gives CDR1 SGHRS, CDR2 YFSETQ. The CDR3 is made up of 13 amino acids. The CDR3 spells CASSSTNTGELFF. The CDR3 nucleotides read TGTGCCAGCAGTTCTACGAACACCGGGGAGCTGTTTTTT.

This clonotype came up a few times. The V call is TRBV6-2 or TRBV6-3, the J call TRBJ1-5, with unresolved D. Trimming removed 7 bases at V and 0 bases at J, with 13 bases between. This CDR3 comprises 15 residues. Germline lookup yields CDR1 MNHEY and CDR2 SVGEGT. The CDR3 sequence is CASIEQPHSNQPQHF. The CDR3 nucleotides read TGTGCCAGCATAGAACAGCCCCATAGCAATCAGCCCCAGCATTTT.

The gene calls are TRBV7-9 and TRBJ2-5; 7 positions match TRBD1. Unmatched junction bases numbered 8, after V lost 5 bases and J lost 2 bases. The CDR3 has 15 amino acids. The germline V gene has CDR1 SEHNR and CDR2 FQNEAQ (reference sequence). The CDR3 DNA reads as TGTGCCAGCAGCGGCGGACAGGCGGATCAAGAGACCCAGTACTTC. As protein: CASSGGQADQETQYF. Complete variable domain (other parts from reference TRBV7-9 and TRBJ2-5): DTGVSQNPRHKITKRGQNVTFRCDPISEHNRLYWYRQTLGQGPEFLTYFQNEAQLEKSRLLSDRFSAERPKGSFSTLEIQRTEQGDSAMYLCASSGGQADQETQYFGPGTRLLVL.

The chain employs TRBV7-9 and TRBJ2-7; D unclear. Germline V gene sequence: CDR1 SEHNR, CDR2 FQNEAQ (reference sequence). The length of the CDR3 is 14 residues. V dropped 5 bases and J dropped 6 bases, with 17 bases sitting between them. DNA for the CDR3: TGTGCCAGCAGCCTCCCCGGCCAGGTCTCCGAGCAGTACTTC. This sequence encodes CASSLPGQVSEQYF.

The sample holds many counts of this clonotype. The chain has TRBV29-1 and TRBJ2-3; 11 nucleotides match TRBD2. The germline V gene encodes CDR1 SQVTM and CDR2 ANQGSEA. Germline trimming cut 7 bases from V and 2 bases from J; bases unmatched to any gene: 5. This CDR3 has 14 amino acids. The CDR3 nucleotides are TGCAGCGCCGCGGGACTAGCGGCCACAGATACGCAGTATTTT. It yields the protein CSAAGLAATDTQYF.

The rearrangement joins TRBV7-2 to TRBJ2-3; D gene ambiguous. From germline, CDR1 is SGHTA and CDR2 FQGNSA. Trimming took 5 bases from V and 4 from J, leaving 19 bases between them. The CDR3 sequence is 16 residues long. CDR3 sequence: CASSSYYLPAPDTQYF. The CDR3 bases are TGTGCCAGCAGCAGCTACTATCTCCCCGCCCCAGATACGCAGTATTTT. Together with reference TRBV7-2 and TRBJ2-3, the CDR3 gives the full variable domain: GAGVSQSPSNKVTEKGKDVELRCDPISGHTALYWYRQSLGQGLEFLIYFQGNSAPDKSGLPSDRFSAERTGGSVSTLTIQRTQQEDSAVYLCASSSYYLPAPDTQYFGPGTRLTVL.

This clonotype was observed many times. The junction shows a germline mismatch at one end, possibly a read error. CDR3 nucleotide sequence: TGTGCCAGCAGTTTAGCTGCTAGCACAGATACGCAGTATTTT. This codes for CASSLAASTDTQYF. This chain uses TRBV5-1 with TRBJ2-3, with unresolved D. Germline lookup yields CDR1 SGHRS and CDR2 YFSETQ. The CDR3 extends over 14 amino acids.

This clonotype was seen only a few times. The chain recombines TRBV5-5 with TRBJ1-4, with no clear D. Germline V lookup: CDR1 SGHKS, CDR2 YYEKEE (reference sequence). This CDR3 is 15 amino acids long. Trimming stripped 0 bases from V and 4 bases from J, with 10 bases between. For the CDR3, the DNA is TGTGCCAGCAGCTTGGGCCCAGTTAGTAATGAAAAACTGTTTTTT. It encodes CASSLGPVSNEKLFF.

This clonotype was picked up a small number of times. This rearrangement joins TRBV20-1 to TRBJ1-1; perhaps TRBD1 as D (5 bases). This CDR3 comprises 13 residues. Germline loops: CDR1 DFQATT, CDR2 SNEGSKA (reference sequence). V was pared by 1 base and J by 7 bases, with 13 bases between. The DNA of the CDR3 is TGCAGTGCTAGAGTTGGGGGGGGGGTTGAAGCTTTCTTT. Its translation is CSARVGGGVEAFF.

This clonotype was recorded many times. V usage is TRBV7-2 and J usage is TRBJ2-1, with no clear D. Germline V gives CDR1 SGHTA, CDR2 FQGNSA. The CDR3 contains 13 residues. Trimming removed 2 bases at V and 12 bases at J, with 14 bases between. CDR3 region: CASSLLVGFGQFF. The CDR3 nucleotides read TGTGCCAGCAGCTTACTAGTGGGGTTTGGGCAGTTCTTC.

This clonotype was picked up one time. This may come from a read error, since a much larger clone is one base off. This sequence joins TRBV12-3 or TRBV12-4 and TRBJ2-1, with D perhaps matching TRBD1 (6 bases). The CDR3 is 11 amino acids. The V end was cut by 5 bases, the J end by 12 bases, with 11 bases between. Here the CDR3 reads CASSIGRGQFF. The CDR3 DNA sequence: TGTGCCAGCAGTATAGGCAGGGGGCAGTTCTTC.

This clonotype was counted many times. The chain is built from TRBV19 and TRBJ1-1; 9 bases match TRBD1. V shed 8 bases, J shed 1 base, and the junction held 11 bases outside the gene matches. This CDR3 is built from 16 residues. CDR1 is LNHDA and CDR2 is SQIVND in the germline V gene (reference sequence). The CDR3 region is CASPPRGTGRNTEAFF. The CDR3 nucleotides read TGTGCCAGTCCACCCCGCGGGACAGGGAGGAACACTGAAGCTTTCTTT.

The rearrangement links TRBV7-2 to TRBJ2-1; unclear D gene. Germline V gene data show CDR1 as SGHTA and CDR2 as FQGNSA. V gave up 2 bases and J gave up 9 bases, with 8 bases separating them. The CDR3 consists of 12 residues. The CDR3 sequence is CASSLLVSEQFF. The CDR3, as DNA: TGTGCCAGCAGCTTATTAGTTTCTGAGCAGTTCTTC. Full variable domain (rest looked up from reference TRBV7-2 and TRBJ2-1): GAGVSQSPSNKVTEKGKDVELRCDPISGHTALYWYRQSLGQGLEFLIYFQGNSAPDKSGLPSDRFSAERTGGSVSTLTIQRTQQEDSAVYLCASSLLVSEQFFGPGTRLTVL.

The V call is TRBV7-3, the J call TRBJ1-2, with D tentatively TRBD1 (5 bases). In germline, CDR1 is SGHTA, CDR2 FQGTGA. The CDR3 runs 15 residues. The germline V and J ends were trimmed by 3 bases and 8 bases, with 19 bases remaining between them. The CDR3 DNA reads TGTGCCAGCAGCTTTATCGGGGGTCGTACGACCGGCTACACCTTC. Protein sequence: CASSFIGGRTTGYTF.

This clonotype was counted between two and nine times. This chain connects TRBV4-3 to TRBJ1-5, with D possibly matching TRBD1 (5 bases). CDR1 is LGHNA, CDR2 YSLEER, per germline. CDR3 length: 17 residues. V lost 0 bases and J lost 4, with 16 bases in between. DNA of the CDR3: TGCGCCAGCAGCCAAGATTGGTTTATCAGGGAGAATCAGCCCCAGCATTTT. It is translated as CASSQDWFIRENQPQHF.

This chain connects TRBV6-2 or TRBV6-3 to TRBJ2-5, with D perhaps matching TRBD2 (7 bases). The CDR3 is 17 amino acids. The germline gives CDR1 MNHEY, CDR2 SVGEGT. V shed 2 bases and J shed 7 bases, with 23 bases lying between them. CDR3 nucleotide sequence: TGTGCCAGCAGTTACGAGAGGGGGGGGGCGCGAAGGGGGACCCAGTACTTC. Residues: CASSYERGGARRGTQYF.

The chain couples TRBV15 to TRBJ1-1; D is ambiguous. From germline, CDR1 is LNHNV and CDR2 YYDKDF (reference sequence). CDR3 length equals 13 residues. The V and J ends lost 0 bases and 2 bases respectively, with 4 bases between them. The CDR3 protein is CATSRDYNTEAFF. The DNA of the CDR3 is TGTGCCACCAGCAGAGATTACAACACTGAAGCTTTCTTT.

This clonotype was seen many times. The rearrangement links TRBV20-1 to TRBJ1-1, with a weak D call TRBD1 (5 bases). The CDR3 consists of 11 residues. Germline values: CDR1 DFQATT, CDR2 SNEGSKA (reference sequence). Trimming pared 3 bases from V and 11 bases from J, leaving 13 bases between. The CDR3 DNA reads TGCAGTGCTAGCAAACAGGAATGGGCTTTCTTT. It yields the protein CSASKQEWAFF.

The chain employs TRBV5-4 and TRBJ2-7, with D possibly being TRBD1 (6 bases). The germline gives CDR1 SGHNT, CDR2 YYREEE (reference sequence). V was pared by 5 bases and J by 3 bases, with 12 bases between. The CDR3 has 13 amino acids. The CDR3 DNA reads as TGTGCCAGCAGGGACAGTTTACGCTACGAGCAGTACTTC. Its protein is CASRDSLRYEQYF.

The sample holds many counts of this clonotype. The V call is TRBV5-1, the J call TRBJ2-5; no definite D call. The CDR3 contains 13 residues. V lost 4 bases and J 5 bases, leaving 12 bases between the germline ends. The V gene's germline CDR1 is SGHRS and CDR2 YFSETQ. CDR3 sequence (DNA): TGCGCCAGCAGCCCGAATAGTGCCGAGACCCAGTACTTC. Translation gives CASSPNSAETQYF.

This clonotype has more than one count but fewer than ten. The chain uses TRBV11-2 and TRBJ1-1; tentative D call: TRBD1 (6 bases). V was pared by 4 bases and J by 5 bases, with 11 bases between. This CDR3 is built from 13 residues. Germline CDR1 SGHAT, CDR2 FQNNGV. DNA of the CDR3: TGTGCCAGCAGCTGGGGGCCGGGGACTGAAGCTTTCTTT. Its translation is CASSWGPGTEAFF.

V and J are TRBV3-1 and TRBJ2-3; 12 bases are shared with TRBD2. V trimming: 4 bases; J trimming: 2 bases; junction bases outside the gene matches: 13. The germline gives CDR1 LGHDT, CDR2 YNNKEL (reference sequence). The CDR3 extends over 19 amino acids. In DNA form, the CDR3 reads TGTGCCAGCAGCCCTGCCCCTAGCGGGAGGGCCCTGTACACAGATACGCAGTATTTT. Amino acid sequence: CASSPAPSGRALYTDTQYF.

This clonotype was observed a few times. The gene calls are TRBV20-1 and TRBJ2-1; D uncertain. CDR1 and CDR2 (germline): DFQATT, SNEGSKA (reference sequence). This CDR3 has 15 amino acids. The V end was cut by 0 bases, the J end by 1 base, with 10 bases between. The CDR3 sequence: CSARERIRSYNEQFF. CDR3 bases: TGCAGTGCTAGAGAGCGGATTAGGTCCTACAATGAGCAGTTCTTC.

V gene TRBV2 combines with J gene TRBJ1-1, with 9 positions matching TRBD1. The CDR3 covers 14 residues. CDR1 and CDR2 (germline): SNHLY, FYNNEI. The junction had 7 bases not matched to a gene; V was cut back by 7 bases and J by 4 bases. The CDR3 protein is CASNVETGGTEAFF. CDR3 nucleotide sequence: TGTGCCAGCAACGTCGAGACAGGGGGCACTGAAGCTTTCTTT. Looking up the rest from reference TRBV2 and TRBJ1-1 gives the full variable domain: EPEVTQTPSHQVTQMGQEVILRCVPISNHLYFYWYRQILGQKVEFLVSFYNNEISEKSEIFDDQFSVERPDGSNFTLKIRSTKLEDSAMYFCASNVETGGTEAFFGQGTRLTVV.

The chain has TRBV4-2 and TRBJ2-1; D possibly uses TRBD1 or TRBD2 (5 bases each). Germline V gene data show CDR1 as LGHNA and CDR2 as YNFKEQ. The V end lost 3 bases, the J end lost 10 bases, and 10 bases lay between the germline ends. CDR3 length: 12 residues. CDR3 nucleotide sequence: TGTGCCAGCAGCCAGGGGGTTAGGGAGCAGTTCTTC. Translating gives CASSQGVREQFF.

The rearrangement links TRBV6-6 to TRBJ2-1; no definite D call. V dropped 3 bases and J dropped 4 bases, with 13 bases sitting between them. This CDR3 region has 15 residues. In germline, CDR1 is MNHNY, CDR2 SVGAGI (reference sequence). CDR3 sequence: CASSYIRKKYNEQFF. The CDR3 coding sequence is TGTGCCAGCAGTTATATTCGGAAAAAGTACAATGAGCAGTTCTTC.